The sequence of this T cell receptor beta chain was determined in a study of T cells in Graves' hyperthyroidism and ophthalmopathy. Study-wide results and caveats: Also found in blood were most expanded thyroid clonotypes above 0.001. Ophthalmopathy and stable hyperthyroidism were told apart by a 13 V-J model.

Template material for amplifying TCR beta CDR3 regions consisted of RNA transcripts. The TCR CDR3 was amplified in a first-round RT-PCR using the HTBI primer set. TCRdb itself ran the multiplex PCR reads through MiXCR, one entry per CDR3 protein. The data contain about 49,000 distinct CDR3 sequences, around 55% of them singletons. Germline V gene sequence: CDR1 KGHSH, CDR2 LQKENI. V gave up 4 bases and J gave up 7 bases, with 16 bases separating them. CDR3 size: 15 residues. These patients, aged 18 to 65, had recently diagnosed hyperthyroidism lasting under 2 months. Exclusion of a patient resulted from uncontrolled infection, other autoimmune disease, pregnancy or lactation. There are a few counts of this clonotype. Its matching antigen is unknown.

Material for sequencing was peripheral blood or thyroid tissue (not recorded which). The sequence was obtained from a man between 18 and 35 years old with Graves' hyperthyroidism. This chain connects TRBV18 to TRBJ1-4; D call uncertain. CDR3 residues: CASSREIPSGEKLFF. For the CDR3, the DNA is TGTGCCAGCTCACGGGAAATACCATCGGGTGAAAAACTGTTTTTT.